These 27 T cell receptor beta chains were sequenced from one sample in a study of post-analysis software for immune sequencing data. Findings and limits, study-wide: Among five TRBV segments more frequent in patients than controls were TRBV5-6, TRBV5-1 and TRBV20-1.

cDNA libraries for TCR beta contained unique molecular identifiers. MiXCR, run by TCRdb on the PCR reads, gives a single entry per CDR3 protein. The data contain approximately 630,000 distinct CDR3 sequences, around 64% of them singletons. The antigens for these receptors are not known. The sequencing sample was made of blood. Receptors were obtained from a girl aged 2-10 years with multiple sclerosis.

The chain joins TRBV5-1 to TRBJ2-1; D is perhaps TRBD1 (6 bases). Trimming removed 2 bases from V and 6 bases from J, with 12 bases in between. This CDR3 contains 14 residues. Looked up from germline, CDR1 is SGHRS and CDR2 is YFSETQ. The CDR3 nucleotides are TGCGCCAGCAGCTTAATAGGGGGTCTCAATGAGCAGTTCTTC. Its translation is CASSLIGGLNEQFF.

The CDR3 region is CASSLRGYPLRTEAFF. The CDR3 bases are TGTGCCAGCAGCTTACGGGGATACCCCTTGCGCACTGAAGCTTTCTTT. The rearrangement uses TRBV7-2 and TRBJ1-1; D not resolved. Germline V gene lookup returns CDR1 SGHTA and CDR2 FQGNSA. Between the trimmed V and J ends, which lost 2 bases and 4 bases, there was a span of 17 bases. CDR3 length: 16 residues. Combining the CDR3 with reference TRBV7-2 and TRBJ1-1 gives the whole variable domain GAGVSQSPSNKVTEKGKDVELRCDPISGHTALYWYRQSLGQGLEFLIYFQGNSAPDKSGLPSDRFSAERTGGSVSTLTIQRTQQEDSAVYLCASSLRGYPLRTEAFFGQGTRLTVV.

This clonotype was seen a few times. The V gene is TRBV3-1, the J gene TRBJ2-7; D remains ambiguous. The CDR3 contains 14 residues. Germline loops: CDR1 LGHDT, CDR2 YNNKEL (reference sequence). V gave up 0 bases and J gave up 3 bases, with 9 bases separating them. The CDR3 DNA follows: TGTGCCAGCAGCCAAGATCAGTTGGACTACGAGCAGTACTTC. This sequence encodes CASSQDQLDYEQYF.

The rearrangement uses TRBV11-2 and TRBJ2-7; possibly TRBD2 for D (6 bases). Trimming removed 5 bases at V and 0 bases at J, with 14 bases between. This CDR3 spans 15 amino acids. Germline V gene data show CDR1 as SGHAT and CDR2 as FQNNGV. The CDR3 protein is CASSGGTHSSYEQYF. CDR3 DNA: TGTGCCAGCAGCGGCGGGACCCATAGCTCCTACGAGCAGTACTTC.

V is TRBV12-3 or TRBV12-4 and J is TRBJ1-1; D call uncertain. The CDR3 is made up of 12 amino acids. The V gene lost 3 bases and the J gene lost 4 bases, with 6 bases spanning the gap. CDR3 amino acids: CASSLISTEAFF. The CDR3, as DNA: TGTGCCAGCAGTTTGATATCCACTGAAGCTTTCTTT.

The CDR3 DNA reads as TGTGCCAGCAGCGAAAGGGACTTCTGGGGCACTGAAGCTTTCTTT. Protein product: CASSERDFWGTEAFF. The chain joins TRBV9 to TRBJ1-1, with a possible D match to TRBD1 (5 bases). The V gene lost 3 bases and the J gene lost 4 bases, with 16 bases spanning the gap. The V gene's germline CDR1 is SGDLS and CDR2 YYNGEE. The CDR3 extends over 15 amino acids.

This rearrangement joins TRBV20-1 to TRBJ1-1; D call uncertain. Germline-derived CDR1 and CDR2 are DFQATT and SNEGSKA (reference sequence). The CDR3 length is 12 residues. The V and J ends lost 3 bases and 3 bases respectively, with 8 bases between them. This CDR3 reads CSARRVHTEAFF. The CDR3 nucleotides are TGCAGTGCTAGGAGGGTTCACACTGAAGCTTTCTTT.

This chain uses TRBV12-3 or TRBV12-4 with TRBJ2-3; no firm D call. V was clipped by 10 bases and J by 4 bases, with 9 bases between them. The length of the CDR3 is 11 residues. The CDR3 DNA sequence: TGTGCCACTGGCGGCCCAGATACGCAGTATTTT. Translated, it gives CATGGPDTQYF.

This clonotype was detected only a few times. The genes are TRBV20-1 and TRBJ1-5; D is perhaps TRBD1 (6 bases). The germline V gene encodes CDR1 DFQATT and CDR2 SNEGSKA (reference sequence). The CDR3 sequence is 15 residues long. V was pared by 6 bases and J by 1 base, with 16 bases between. CDR3 protein: CSANVLGGSNQPQHF. The CDR3, as DNA: TGCAGTGCGAACGTGTTGGGGGGCAGCAATCAGCCCCAGCATTTT.

The chain recombines TRBV12-3 or TRBV12-4 with TRBJ1-5; 9 nucleotides align to TRBD1. Losses at the gene ends were 5 bases for V and 0 bases for J; bases not matched to a gene: 8. The CDR3 has 17 residues. The CDR3 region has the DNA TGTGCCAGCAGTCCCGGGACAGGGAGTTATAGCAATCAGCCCCAGCATTTT. Translation: CASSPGTGSYSNQPQHF.

This sequence joins TRBV11-2 and TRBJ1-6, with D possibly being TRBD1 (5 bases). CDR1 is SGHAT and CDR2 is FQNNGV in the germline V gene. V was cut by 4 bases and J by 0 bases, with 10 bases left in between. The CDR3 spans 16 residues. In DNA form, the CDR3 reads TGTGCCAGCAGCTCAGGGATGAGCTCCTATAATTCACCCCTCCACTTT. It encodes CASSSGMSSYNSPLHF.

The V gene is TRBV29-1, the J gene TRBJ2-3; no firm D call. The germline gives CDR1 SQVTM, CDR2 ANQGSEA. The CDR3 runs to 11 residues. The V end was cut by 2 bases, the J end by 3 bases, with 3 bases between. The CDR3 bases are TGCAGCGTTGAATGGACAGATACGCAGTATTTT. It yields the protein CSVEWTDTQYF.

This clonotype was detected a few times. J is TRBJ2-7 and V is TRBV4-2; 7 bases fit TRBD2. This CDR3 is built from 14 residues. Germline V gene sequence: CDR1 LGHNA, CDR2 YNFKEQ. V trimming: 1 base; J trimming: 0 bases; junction bases outside the gene matches: 0. The CDR3 sequence: CASSQGTSSYEQYF. The CDR3 bases are TGTGCCAGCAGCCAAGGGACTAGCTCCTACGAGCAGTACTTC.

The chain recombines TRBV25-1 with TRBJ1-2; D is possibly TRBD1 (5 bases). V was pared by 2 bases and J by 1 base, with 8 bases between. This CDR3 region has 14 residues. Germline CDR1 is MGHDK and CDR2 is SYGVNS. CDR3 sequence (DNA): TGTGCCAGCAGTGAACAGGGAAGTAACTATGGCTACACCTTC. It specifies CASSEQGSNYGYTF.

The V gene is TRBV20-1, the J gene TRBJ2-4; no clear D gene. The CDR3 runs 13 residues. Per germline, CDR1 DFQATT and CDR2 SNEGSKA (reference sequence). The V end was cut by 2 bases, the J end by 0 bases, with 5 bases between. This CDR3 is CSARLLAKNIQYF. CDR3 DNA: TGCAGTGCTAGATTGCTAGCCAAAAACATTCAGTACTTC.

The chain recombines TRBV7-2 with TRBJ2-5; 9 nucleotides agree with TRBD1. With V trimmed by 2 bases and J by 3 bases, 13 bases remained unmatched. The CDR3 has 18 amino acids. Germline V gives CDR1 SGHTA, CDR2 FQGNSA. The CDR3 protein is CASSLRVGTGFGEETQYF. The DNA of the CDR3 is TGTGCCAGCAGCTTACGAGTAGGGACAGGGTTTGGGGAAGAGACCCAGTACTTC.

The table lists this clonotype with a few counts. This chain uses TRBV5-1 with TRBJ2-6; possibly TRBD1 for D (5 bases). This CDR3 has 19 amino acids. The ends were cut back, 2 bases at V and 0 bases at J, with 18 bases in the middle. Germline CDR1 and CDR2: SGHRS and YFSETQ. The CDR3 region is CASSLGHPGALSGANVLTF. The CDR3 DNA reads TGCGCCAGCAGCTTAGGCCACCCTGGGGCCCTCTCTGGGGCCAACGTCCTGACTTTC.

The V and J genes are TRBV6-5 and TRBJ2-7; D assignment may be TRBD1 or TRBD2 (5 bases each). CDR1 MNHEY and CDR2 SVGAGI come from the germline V gene. Between the trimmed V and J ends, which lost 4 bases and 0 bases, there was a span of 13 bases. The CDR3 consists of 15 residues. The CDR3 spells CASSWGIPTSYEQYF. The CDR3 DNA reads as TGTGCCAGCAGTTGGGGGATCCCCACCTCCTACGAGCAGTACTTC.

This clonotype was seen more than once but under ten times. This sequence joins TRBV6-5 and TRBJ2-1; D may correspond to TRBD1 or TRBD2 (5 bases each). In germline, CDR1 is MNHEY, CDR2 SVGAGI. V lost 0 bases to trimming and J lost 0 bases, with 9 bases between them. The CDR3 covers 16 residues. The CDR3 sequence is CASSYSVGDSYNEQFF. The CDR3 coding sequence is TGTGCCAGCAGTTACTCGGTGGGGGACTCCTACAATGAGCAGTTCTTC.

For this clonotype: This likely comes from a read error, as the CDR3 has no conserved phenylalanine or tryptophan at its end. The V and J genes are TRBV10-3 and TRBJ2-6, with TRBD1 identical over 11 bases. Germline V gene data show CDR1 as ENHRY and CDR2 as SYGVKD. The V and J ends lost 10 bases and 2 bases, in that order; junction bases with no gene match: 4. CDR3 length equals 15 residues. Written as DNA, the CDR3 is TGTGCCACCGGGGGACAGGGGGCTGGGGCCAACGTCCTGACTTGC. Translated: CATGGQGAGANVLTC.

The genes are TRBV20-1 and TRBJ2-7, with TRBD2 identical over 11 bases. The J segment lost 2 bases and the V segment lost 6 bases, leaving 9 bases of the junction unmatched. Germline loops: CDR1 DFQATT, CDR2 SNEGSKA (reference sequence). The CDR3 has 15 residues. CDR3 bases: TGCAGTGCCCCCCGGGGTAGCGGGAGGGCCTACGAGCAGTACTTC. This translates into CSAPRGSGRAYEQYF.

The V and J genes are TRBV29-1 and TRBJ1-1; tentatively, D is TRBD1 (6 bases). The germline V gene encodes CDR1 SQVTM and CDR2 ANQGSEA. With 3 bases removed from V and 5 bases from J, the gap between germline ends came to 16 bases. This CDR3 comprises 14 residues. The CDR3 DNA follows: TGCAGCGTTGAGGTACGGGGGCGAGGGACTGAAGCTTTCTTT. It codes for CSVEVRGRGTEAFF.

The CDR3 sequence: CASSVVGARWGDIQYF. CDR3 sequence (DNA): TGTGCCAGCAGTGTGGTAGGGGCCCGATGGGGAGACATTCAGTACTTC. This chain links TRBV6-2 or TRBV6-3 with TRBJ2-4; D could derive from TRBD1 or TRBD2 (5 bases each). CDR1 and CDR2 (germline): MNHEY, SVGEGT. The V end was cut by 5 bases, the J end by 8 bases, with 22 bases between. CDR3 length: 16 residues.

This sequence joins TRBV12-3 or TRBV12-4 and TRBJ1-5; weak D call: TRBD1 (6 bases). V lost 6 bases and J lost 3, with 12 bases in between. The CDR3 loop spans 14 amino acids. DNA of the CDR3: TGTGCCAGCAGCCGGGGGCTCCTCAATCAGCCCCAGCATTTT. Translating gives CASSRGLLNQPQHF.

The genes are TRBV4-2 and TRBJ2-1; 8 nucleotides match TRBD2. V lost 0 bases, J lost 7 bases, and 5 bases stayed unmatched. The CDR3 length is 15 residues. Germline assignment: CDR1 LGHNA and CDR2 YNFKEQ. The CDR3 nucleotides are TGTGCCAGCAGCCAAGACGGGGGGGTAACGAATGAGCAGTTCTTC. Amino acid sequence: CASSQDGGVTNEQFF.

CDR3 DNA sequence: TGCAGCGTTGGAAGCGGGGGGGCTGACAATGAGCAGTTCTTC. As protein: CSVGSGGADNEQFF. The chain is built from TRBV29-1 and TRBJ2-1; 10 bases line up with TRBD2. This CDR3 is built from 14 residues. V gave up 4 bases and J gave up 5 bases; unmatched junction bases: 5. From germline, CDR1 is SQVTM and CDR2 ANQGSEA.

The J gene is TRBJ1-2, the V gene TRBV30; D not certain. The ends were cut back, 4 bases at V and 6 bases at J, with 12 bases in the middle. Germline V lookup: CDR1 GTSNPN, CDR2 SVGIG (reference sequence). The CDR3 length is 12 residues. CDR3 nucleotide sequence: TGTGCCTGGAACGGTGGTGAGCATGGCTACACCTTC. Encoded protein: CAWNGGEHGYTF.